This TCR beta chain was identified in a study of beta chain features in type 1 diabetes (dated 2018 in TCRdb). For the wider study: Patients and healthy donors did not differ in mean age, gender distribution, total cell number or subset yield. A total of approximately 99,000,000 sorted cells were examined across all samples, and RNA yield correlated strongly with the number of cells per subset. The study compared the TCRB repertoires of sorted circulating CD4+ T cell subsets in recently diagnosed type 1 diabetes patients with those in matched healthy donors. Naive and central memory subsets were obtained from all 30 or so donors, but regulatory and stem cell-like memory subsets were isolated from only 8 patients and 8 healthy donors.

Broader findings and caveats from the paper: Naive, central memory and regulatory TCRB repertoires appeared to be more similar among patients than among healthy donors. PCR may preferentially amplify shorter templates, but because patient and control samples were amplified and corrected together, any resulting skew would affect both groups equally. Because cDNA was sequenced instead of genomic DNA, highly expressing activated cells could be over-represented, though the groups showed no difference in activation or CD3 levels. Patients with type 1 diabetes made fewer insertions and deleted more nucleotides at VDJ recombination sites, implying thymic rearrangement abnormalities. Because small numbers of individuals were included in the HLA sub-analyses, any influence of HLA type on TCRB rearrangement was left unresolved. Type 1 diabetes patients showed a moderate but significant shortening of TCRB CDR3 length in all four CD4+ subsets.

From each donor, a single peripheral blood sample of around 120 mL on average was drawn into heparinised tubes. A BD FACSAria II and a panel including CD45RO, CCR7, CD25, CD127, CD95 and CD27 were used to sort naive, central memory, regulatory and stem cell-like memory CD4+ T cells. Purity was above 95% for every sorted population. PBMCs were isolated right away by Lymphoprep density gradient centrifugation and were stained directly, without culture. To minimize batch effects, samples were stained and sorted in pairs, one healthy donor with one patient per experiment. The entire isolated RNA was reverse transcribed using the High Capacity cDNA Reverse Transcription Kit, and thus expressed TCRB transcripts were sequenced. Deep immunoSEQ sequencing was applied to naive, central memory and regulatory T cell samples, giving an average of about 3.6 million total reads per sample. After sorted cells were lysed in RLT buffer, RNA was extracted with DNase-treated RNeasy Micro or Mini kits, with the choice depending on cell number. Each cell subset was processed separately to prevent cross-contamination, with patient and healthy donor samples processed together. Using the immunoSEQ multiplex PCR, TCRB sequences were amplified from cDNA into 87-bp fragments spanning the CDR3 region. The amplicons were sequenced using the Illumina HiSeq platform. As for the authors' bioinformatics: Synthetic template baselines were used to correct PCR bias computationally, reads within Hamming distance 2 were collapsed together, and singletons that could not be merged were discarded. By aligning reads against IMGT, V, D and J genes, CDR3 length, and insertions or deletions at six rearrangement sites were assigned. Within each subset, clonotype counts were normalized to sorted cell number, and only after that were true diversity and Gini coefficients computed with the tcR R package. Repertoire sharing was quantified using the overlap coefficient calculated on TCRB nucleotide sequences. Out-of-frame TCRB sequences from naive cells were analyzed to stand in for the pre-selection repertoire. This is the immuneACCESS table as TCRdb keeps it, with only in-frame sequences that have V and J called. A part of the clones is gone; compared with another copy, unresolved V genes explain less than half, and the rest is unexplained. The DNA was the basis for D and trimming; V, J and clone size are from that table. This sample comprises around 350,000 clones, around 12% of them detected only once. The ten largest clones capture approximately 0.015% of the sample.

Comment on this clone: Its antigen has not been determined. The record has no base qualities; no much larger clone is one base away.

The CDR3 measures 14 amino acids from cysteine to phenylalanine. Only the CDR3 region is kept as DNA, spanning 42 bases read in frame from base 1. The germline V gene gives CDR1 as ENHRY and CDR2 as SYGVKD. Trimming removed 2 bases from V and 2 bases from J, leaving 6 bases between the germline ends. Sequencing was done on a sample of naive CD4+ T cells from blood. The cell subset or site label, read with the paper, signifies: true naive CD4+ T cells. This TCR derives from a man aged 18-30 years in good health. In this chain, TRBV10-3 is recombined with TRBJ2-2; the D gene is unclear. The nucleotide sequence is TGTGCCATCAGTGAGGTCCAAAACACCGGGGAGCTGTTTTTT. It translates to CAISEVQNTGELFF.